This T cell receptor (beta chain) came from a study of control samples from healthy donors and cancer patients. Produced via immunoSEQ multiplex PCR; TCRdb's table is partial and in-frame only. The sample carries about 86,000 clones, roughly nine tenths recorded once. Between the trimmed V and J ends, which lost 11 bases and 6 bases, there was a span of 22 bases. The CDR3 loop spans 14 amino acids. Germline V gene data show CDR1 as MNHEY and CDR2 as SVGAGI. The source material was PBMCs. The V gene is TRBV6-5, the J gene TRBJ1-1; the D is unclear. The origin of this receptor is a woman aged 45-59 years with colorectal cancer. CDR3 sequence: CAAISDISRAEAFF. For the CDR3, the DNA is TGTGCCGCAATATCTGACATTTCAAGGGCTGAAGCTTTCTTT.